Listed below are T cell receptor beta chains from one sample, sequenced in a study of blood T cell repertoires in COVID-19. The repertoire was sequenced with immunoSEQ multiplex PCR; TCRdb's copy has only in-frame clones and lacks some. The sample shows approximately 160,000 clones, more than 75% of them seen only once. Material: peripheral blood. The receptor set was obtained from a woman in her fifties or sixties with COVID-19, enrolled during active disease. Each CDR3 is given with its conserved first and last residue. Not every row has a clone size; where given, it reads once, few, many or a size class.

v_gene: TRBV12-2
abundance: few
CDR3aa: CASRRDSSYNEQFF

v_gene: TRBV9
abundance: .
CDR3aa: CASTRSGSYNEQFF

v_gene: TRBV12-3/TRBV12-4
abundance: once
CDR3aa: CASSFTPTGGYTF

v_gene: TRBV9
abundance: .
CDR3aa: CASSASAGVGEETQYF

v_gene: TRBV27
abundance: .
CDR3aa: CASSLWGTGGGGYTF

v_gene: TRBV5-1
abundance: .
CDR3aa: CASSEGARDYGYTF

v_gene: TRBV3-1/TRBV3-2
abundance: .
CDR3aa: CASSQEGRPQSSGNTIYF

v_gene: TRBV5-1
abundance: .
CDR3aa: CASSRDRENSPLHF

v_gene: TRBV5-1
abundance: .
CDR3aa: CASSLEGSGNTIYF

v_gene: TRBV4-2
abundance: .
CDR3aa: CASSRGGPSGAQETQYF

v_gene: TRBV7-2
abundance: .
CDR3aa: CASSLGGIAGYTF

v_gene: TRBV5-1
abundance: .
CDR3aa: CASGKNPGQGWTLRANTEAFF

v_gene: TRBV7-9
abundance: .
CDR3aa: CASSTRTGPYTDTQYF

v_gene: TRBV5-8
abundance: once
CDR3aa: CASSFPTMNTEAFF

v_gene: TRBV5-1
abundance: .
CDR3aa: CASSLRDTTTNEKLFF

v_gene: TRBV10-2
abundance: .
CDR3aa: CATAGSSGNTIYF

v_gene: TRBV6-6
abundance: once
CDR3aa: CASSRSSYNEQFF

v_gene: TRBV13
abundance: .
CDR3aa: CASSLVSSIAGANVLTF

v_gene: TRBV15
abundance: .
CDR3aa: CATSREDSYNEQFF

v_gene: TRBV19
abundance: .
CDR3aa: CASSTGGYGYTF

v_gene: TRBV9
abundance: few
CDR3aa: CASSVGAGYGANVLTF

v_gene: TRBV5-5
abundance: .
CDR3aa: CASSLGHRGNLGNEKLFF

v_gene: TRBV3-1/TRBV3-2
abundance: .
CDR3aa: CASSQHRTRNTEAFF

v_gene: TRBV6-5
abundance: .
CDR3aa: CAIKLDGREKLFF

v_gene: TRBV5-5
abundance: .
CDR3aa: CASSLEGWGYTF

v_gene: TRBV5-4
abundance: .
CDR3aa: CASSSGLAASYNEQFF

v_gene: TRBV9
abundance: .
CDR3aa: CASSSQGAEGQPQHF

v_gene: TRBV5-1
abundance: .
CDR3aa: CASSLGSSADTQYF

v_gene: TRBV6-5
abundance: .
CDR3aa: CASRDETSSFYEQYF

v_gene: TRBV6-5
abundance: .
CDR3aa: CASSSQPGGGNTEAFF

v_gene: TRBV5-1
abundance: .
CDR3aa: CASSPDRESYNEQFF

v_gene: TRBV5-4
abundance: .
CDR3aa: CASRVSGGTQETQYF

v_gene: TRBV12-3/TRBV12-4
abundance: .
CDR3aa: CASTSFSGNTIYF

v_gene: TRBV4-1
abundance: .
CDR3aa: CASSQIAASGSITAKNIQYF